The T cell receptor beta chain under discussion was sequenced for a study of circulating CD8 cells and anti-PD-1 response in melanoma. The CDR3 loop spans 15 amino acids. The V end lost 1 base, the J end lost 6 bases, and 14 bases lay between the germline ends. Germline V lookup: CDR1 MNHEY, CDR2 SVGEGT. Each library started from roughly 15 ng of total RNA using the QIAseq Immune Repertoire TCR panel. MiXCR was run by TCRdb on the reads, yielding one entry per CDR3 protein. Of 1,500 or so distinct CDR3 sequences in the sample, about 10% were seen once. Overall study results and limits: PD-1 and DPOS subsets showed similar, higher clonality than DNEG.

Relative to its sample, this clonotype is large (0.1 to 1%). Its cognate antigen is unknown. Four subsets defined by PD-1 and/or TIGIT were sorted from live CD3+CD8+TCRalphabeta+ cells. The TCR comes from a human donor with melanoma. The chain employs TRBV6-2 or TRBV6-3 and TRBJ2-3; D might be TRBD2 (7 bases). The sequencing used CD8+ T cells from PBMCs, collected at baseline or after one month of anti-PD-1 therapy (not recorded which). The CDR3 spells CASSYLWGGRDTQYF. CDR3 DNA sequence: TGTGCCAGCAGTTACTTGTGGGGGGGCCGCGATACGCAGTATTTT.